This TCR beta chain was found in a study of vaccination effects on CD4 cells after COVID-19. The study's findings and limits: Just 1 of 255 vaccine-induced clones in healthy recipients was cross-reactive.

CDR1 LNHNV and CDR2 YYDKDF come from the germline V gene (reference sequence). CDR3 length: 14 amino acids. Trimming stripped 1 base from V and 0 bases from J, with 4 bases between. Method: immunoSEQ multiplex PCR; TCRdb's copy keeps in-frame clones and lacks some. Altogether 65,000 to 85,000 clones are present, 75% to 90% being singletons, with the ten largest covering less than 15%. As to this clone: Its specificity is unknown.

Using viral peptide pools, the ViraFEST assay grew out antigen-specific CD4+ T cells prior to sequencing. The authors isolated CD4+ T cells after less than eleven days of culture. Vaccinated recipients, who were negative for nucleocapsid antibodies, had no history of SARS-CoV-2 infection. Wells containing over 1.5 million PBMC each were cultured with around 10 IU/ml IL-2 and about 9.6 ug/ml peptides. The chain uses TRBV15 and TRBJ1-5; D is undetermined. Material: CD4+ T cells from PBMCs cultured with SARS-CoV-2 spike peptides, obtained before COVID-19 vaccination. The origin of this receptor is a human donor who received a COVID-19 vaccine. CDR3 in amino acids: CATSRGTSNQPQHF. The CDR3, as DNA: TGTGCCACCAGCAGAGGAACTAGCAATCAGCCCCAGCATTTT.